This T cell receptor beta chain was sequenced for a study of blood T cells in healthy people across ages. Whole-study results and caveats: Estimated diversity, derived from one million T cells, was regarded as an underestimate.

As regards this clonotype: Its antigen is not known. The junction shows a germline mismatch at one end, possibly a read error.

The sample providers were healthy Caucasian people from Russia, aged roughly 6 to 95. A second PCR of 7 to 11 cycles used a sample-barcoded 5' primer and a J-beta primer mix. Using its own MiXCR run on the 5' RACE reads, TCRdb lists one record per CDR3 protein. Among 750,000 to 850,000 distinct CDR3 sequences, more than 20% were seen once, and the ten largest hold more than 3%. The CDR3 is made up of 17 amino acids. This sample was also put to use in a study of T cells of mothers and their children.

The chain couples TRBV12-3 or TRBV12-4 to TRBJ2-6, with D possibly being TRBD1 (6 bases). The clonotype originates from a boy aged 10-17 years in good health. The sequencing sample was made of blood. The CDR3: CASKARGGPSEANVLTF. The CDR3 nucleotides read TGTGCCAGCAAAGCCAGGGGTGGTCCCTCTGAGGCCAACGTCCTGACTTTC.